One and the same sample provided the 5 T cell receptor beta chains below, sequenced in a study of long-term antiretroviral therapy in people with HIV. At the survey level, the v3.0 immunoSEQ assay was run. Some clones are missing from TCRdb's copy, which holds only in-frame ones; the method was immunoSEQ multiplex PCR. The sample contains 30,000 to 40,000 clones, about four fifths of which appear only once. Sequencing used unsorted PBMCs, obtained 0.4 years before starting antiretroviral therapy. Receptor source: a man between 18 and 29 years old with HIV.

The rearrangement joins TRBV19 to TRBJ1-5; TRBD1 agrees at 7 bases. The CDR3 is made up of 15 amino acids. The V gene end was trimmed by 6 bases and the J gene end by 5 bases; junction bases not matched to a gene: 10. CDR1 and CDR2 from the germline V gene are LNHDA and SQIVND (reference sequence). Here the CDR3 reads CASSAGQFTDQPQHF. CDR3 nucleotide sequence: TGTGCCAGTAGCGCGGGACAGTTTACTGATCAGCCCCAGCATTTT.

This clone was counted a single time. The gene calls are TRBV2 and TRBJ2-1; D may be TRBD2 (6 bases). This CDR3 spans 17 amino acids. With 3 bases removed from V and 5 bases from J, the gap between germline ends came to 20 bases. Germline CDR1 and CDR2: SNHLY and FYNNEI. Here the CDR3 reads CASSEFRLGLIHNEQFF. The CDR3 bases are TGTGCCAGCAGTGAGTTCAGATTGGGACTGATCCACAATGAGCAGTTCTTC.

This clone was seen once. The J gene is TRBJ1-5, the V gene TRBV7-2, with D unclear. The CDR3 runs to 17 residues. Per the germline V gene, CDR1 is SGHTA and CDR2 is FQGNSA. V gave up 2 bases and J gave up 1 base, with 15 bases separating them. The CDR3 DNA sequence: TGTGCCAGCAGCTTACGACCCACGGGGTTGAGCAATCAGCCCCAGCATTTT. It is translated as CASSLRPTGLSNQPQHF.

This sequence joins TRBV6-5 and TRBJ1-1; the D gene is possibly TRBD1 (5 bases). The CDR3 loop spans 15 amino acids. V dropped 6 bases and J dropped 1 base, with 15 bases sitting between them. Germline-derived CDR1 and CDR2 are MNHEY and SVGAGI. CDR3 bases: TGTGCCAGCAGATCCCCGCGGGGGGAGAACACTGAAGCTTTCTTT. Translating gives CASRSPRGENTEAFF.

The V gene is TRBV29-1, the J gene TRBJ2-3; weak D call: TRBD2 (6 bases). This CDR3 has 13 residues. V shed 6 bases and J shed 2 bases, with 12 bases lying between them. Germline CDR1 is SQVTM and CDR2 is ANQGSEA. Here the CDR3 DNA reads TGCAGCGTCGGAGGGCGTTTCACAGATACGCAGTATTTT. As protein: CSVGGRFTDTQYF.